Below, 9 T cell receptor beta chains from the same sample are listed, as sequenced in a study of T cell repertoires in cytomegalovirus infection. One entry per CDR3 protein results from TCRdb running MiXCR on the reads. The table lists roughly 760,000 distinct CDR3 sequences, roughly 36% of them singletons. The sequencing input was PBMCs. These receptors all come from a human donor in good health (CMV status not recorded). Some clones in this sample may be carry-over from other donors' samples.

This clonotype was seen only a few times. CDR3 region: CASSLSTGLGGYTF. The CDR3, as DNA: TGTGCCAGCAGTTTATCGACAGGGTTGGGTGGCTACACCTTC. The genes are TRBV27 and TRBJ1-2; 7 bases fit TRBD1. Germline V gene data show CDR1 as MNHEY and CDR2 as SMNVEV (reference sequence). The CDR3 is 14 amino acids. J gave up 7 bases and V 0 bases, and 5 bases lay outside the gene matches.

The rearrangement uses TRBV7-9 and TRBJ2-1; 8 nucleotides agree with TRBD2. Trimming cost V 0 bases and J 0 bases; bases outside gene matches: 7. CDR3 size: 18 residues. The germline V gene has CDR1 SEHNR and CDR2 FQNEAQ (reference sequence). DNA of the CDR3: TGTGCCAGCAGCTTAGCTAGCGGGACGTTGAGCTCCTACAATGAGCAGTTCTTC. This codes for CASSLASGTLSSYNEQFF.

The chain is built from TRBV7-9 and TRBJ2-1; 11 bases are shared with TRBD2. The CDR3 runs 20 residues. V lost 0 bases, J lost 6 bases, and 16 bases stayed unmatched. Germline V gene data show CDR1 as SEHNR and CDR2 as FQNEAQ (reference sequence). In DNA, the CDR3 is TGTGCCAGCAGCTTAGCGGAACCCCTCTCCGGGACTAGCGGCCTCAATGAGCAGTTCTTC. It specifies CASSLAEPLSGTSGLNEQFF.

V and J are TRBV5-8 and TRBJ1-5; possibly TRBD1 for D (6 bases). V lost 0 bases to trimming and J lost 9 bases, with 13 bases between them. This CDR3 contains 14 residues. In germline, CDR1 is SGHTS, CDR2 YDEGEE. CDR3 coding DNA: TGTGCCAGCAGCTTGGTGGGCCAGGGGCGGCCCCAGCATTTT. Its protein is CASSLVGQGRPQHF.

CDR3 in amino acids: CASSSGTSGRTDEQFF. The CDR3 DNA follows: TGTGCCAGCAGTTCGGGGACTAGCGGGAGAACGGATGAGCAGTTCTTC. This chain links TRBV28 with TRBJ2-1; 14 nucleotides match TRBD2. V was clipped by 4 bases and J by 8 bases; unmatched bases: 7. The CDR3 sequence is 16 residues long. The germline gives CDR1 MDHEN, CDR2 SYDVKM.

This clonotype came up a few times. The V gene is TRBV12-3 or TRBV12-4, the J gene TRBJ1-4, with 10 bases lining up with TRBD1. The ends lost 6 bases at V and 7 bases at J; junction bases unmatched: 5. The CDR3 has 14 amino acids. CDR3 DNA: TGTGCCAGCAGCTCGGGACAGGGGCGTGAAAAACTGTTTTTT. Translation: CASSSGQGREKLFF.

This chain joins TRBV12-3 or TRBV12-4 and TRBJ2-3; TRBD1 agrees at 9 bases. With 4 bases clipped from V and 3 bases from J, the junction kept 8 bases outside the gene matches. The CDR3 runs to 16 residues. In DNA, the CDR3 is TGTGCCAGCAGTTGGGACAGGGCGGACGGAACAGATACGCAGTATTTT. This gives the protein CASSWDRADGTDTQYF.

This clonotype was seen ten or more times. The chain employs TRBV7-9 and TRBJ2-7, with D possibly called TRBD1 or TRBD2 (5 bases each). The germline CDR1 and CDR2 sequences are SEHNR and FQNEAQ (reference sequence). The length of the CDR3 is 12 residues. V dropped 11 bases and J dropped 0 bases, with 11 bases sitting between them. For the CDR3, the DNA is TGTGCCTCCGGGGACGGCTCCTACGAGCAGTACTTC. Its protein is CASGDGSYEQYF.

The chain couples TRBV5-6 to TRBJ2-2; 9 bases line up with TRBD1. The V segment lost 0 bases and the J segment 4 bases; nucleotides outside the gene matches: 4. Germline V gives CDR1 SGHDT, CDR2 YYEEEE. The CDR3 contains 16 residues. The CDR3 protein is CASSLGGQGITGELFF. CDR3 coding DNA: TGTGCCAGCAGCTTGGGGGGACAGGGAATCACCGGGGAGCTGTTTTTT. The whole variable domain, filled in from reference TRBV5-6 and TRBJ2-2, reads DAGVTQSPTHLIKTRGQQVTLRCSPKSGHDTVSWYQQALGQGPQFIFQYYEEEERQRGNFPDRFSGHQFPNYSSELNVNALLLGDSALYLCASSLGGQGITGELFFGEGSRLTVL.